The T cell receptor (beta chain) under discussion was sequenced for a study of blood T cell repertoires in COVID-19. At the level of the study: Donors in the United States, Italy and Spain gave samples during acute or convalescent COVID-19. PBMCs, B-cell-depleted T cells, or T cells were the source of the cDNA or gDNA that made up the material.

CDR3 length equals 17 residues. Germline CDR1 reads SSHAT; CDR2 reads FNYEAQ (reference sequence). Trimming shortened V by 2 bases and J by 1 base, and 17 bases separated the two germline ends. Original handling: Reference gene primer amplification in the assay estimated nucleated cell counts. Repertoires were generated with immunoSEQ multiplex PCR, while TCRdb's copy carries only in-frame clones and drops some. V, J and clone size are those of that table, while D and trimming were read from the DNA. Of 350,000 or so clones listed, approximately 89% are singletons. Seattle participants joined during active infection and were tracked over time.

The sample comprised peripheral blood. The receptor was isolated from a woman aged 30 to 39 with COVID-19, enrolled during active disease. The rearrangement joins TRBV7-7 to TRBJ2-5; D is perhaps TRBD1 (7 bases). The CDR3: CASSLPAGQMGQETQYF. The CDR3 coding sequence is TGTGCCAGCAGCTTACCCGCGGGACAGATGGGCCAAGAGACCCAGTACTTC. Full variable domain (remainder filled in from reference TRBV7-7 and TRBJ2-5): GAGVSQSPRYKVTKRGQDVTLRCDPISSHATLYWYQQALGQGPEFLTYFNYEAQPDKSGLPSDRFSAERPEGSISTLTIQRTEQRDSAMYRCASSLPAGQMGQETQYFGPGTRLLVL.